These 22 T cell receptor beta chains were all obtained from the same sample, sequenced in a study of CD8+ T cells in alopecia areata. Sequencing templates came from extracted RNA that was reverse transcribed into cDNA. Assay: immunoSEQ multiplex PCR; the TCRdb copy retains only in-frame clones and omits some. Altogether about 200,000 clones are present, more than 55% being singletons, with the ten largest covering around 5.1%. What was sequenced was CD8+ T cells sorted from blood. These receptors were collected from a human donor in good health.

V and J are TRBV2 and TRBJ1-2; D remains ambiguous. The CDR3 runs to 11 residues. CDR1 and CDR2 from the germline V gene are SNHLY and FYNNEI. The CDR3: CAQRSDYGYTF. CDR3 DNA: TGTGCGCAACGGTCCGACTATGGCTACACCTTC.

Here the CDR3 DNA reads TGTGCCAGCAGTAGGACAGAAAATCAGCCCCAGCATTTT. Its protein is CASSRTENQPQHF. The genes are TRBV6-5 and TRBJ1-5, with D perhaps TRBD1 (6 bases). V lost 5 bases to trimming and J lost 4 bases, with 9 bases between them. This CDR3 comprises 13 residues. Germline V gene lookup returns CDR1 MNHEY and CDR2 SVGAGI.

The V and J genes are TRBV19 and TRBJ2-7; D is perhaps TRBD1 (6 bases). Germline V lookup: CDR1 LNHDA, CDR2 SQIVND (reference sequence). The CDR3 extends over 16 amino acids. V lost 5 bases to trimming and J lost 3 bases, with 20 bases between them. The CDR3 reads CASSPETGRDRYEQYF. As DNA, the CDR3 is TGTGCCAGTAGTCCCGAGACAGGACGTGACCGCTACGAGCAGTACTTC.

This clone was found a few times. The rearrangement uses TRBV10-2 and TRBJ2-2, with D perhaps matching TRBD1 (6 bases). The V end lost 7 bases, the J end lost 6 bases, and 12 bases lay between the germline ends. CDR1 WSHSY and CDR2 SAAADI come from the germline V gene. The CDR3 runs to 13 residues. The CDR3 DNA follows: TGCGCCAGCATCCAGGGGCTATCCGGGGAGCTGTTTTTT. Protein product: CASIQGLSGELFF.

This clone was observed a handful of times. The chain joins TRBV29-1 to TRBJ1-1; D unclear. V was pared by 4 bases and J by 1 base, with 1 base between. CDR1 is SQVTM, CDR2 ANQGSEA, per germline. This CDR3 has 10 residues. The CDR3 bases are TGCAGCGTTGCGAACACTGAAGCTTTCTTT. This translates into CSVANTEAFF.

The chain is built from TRBV4-1 and TRBJ2-7, with D hard to call. The CDR3 spans 14 residues. The germline V gene has CDR1 MGHRA and CDR2 YSYEKL. Trimming removed 4 bases at V and 1 base at J, with 11 bases between. The CDR3 loop reads CASSLVKGSYEQYF. DNA of the CDR3: TGCGCCAGCAGCCTAGTTAAGGGTTCCTACGAGCAGTACTTC.

The chain is built from TRBV5-6 and TRBJ2-7; D is possibly TRBD2 (6 bases). The germline V gene encodes CDR1 SGHDT and CDR2 YYEEEE. V gave up 0 bases and J gave up 5 bases, with 15 bases separating them. The CDR3 extends over 15 amino acids. CDR3 in DNA: TGTGCCAGCAGCTTGGAACCAGGGCCGGGGGACGAGCAGTACTTC. Translating gives CASSLEPGPGDEQYF.

The rearrangement links TRBV13 to TRBJ2-5; D may be TRBD1 (5 bases). The V end was cut by 2 bases, the J end by 2 bases, with 12 bases between. CDR3 length equals 15 residues. CDR1 and CDR2 from the germline V gene are PRHDT and FYEKMQ (reference sequence). The CDR3 spells CASSLRLTAQETQYF. The DNA of the CDR3 is TGTGCCAGCAGCTTACGTTTGACAGCACAAGAGACCCAGTACTTC.

There are a few counts of this clone. The chain is built from TRBV29-1 and TRBJ2-3; D gene uncertain. V lost 3 bases and J lost 3, with 13 bases in between. The CDR3 is 14 amino acids. Per the germline V gene, CDR1 is SQVTM and CDR2 is ANQGSEA. CDR3 coding DNA: TGCAGCGTTGATCTCGGGCTAAGGACAGATACGCAGTATTTT. This encodes CSVDLGLRTDTQYF.

The J gene is TRBJ2-5, the V gene TRBV11-2; 8 nucleotides agree with TRBD1. V gave up 2 bases and J gave up 5 bases; unmatched junction bases: 10. The length of the CDR3 is 16 residues. Germline CDR1 is SGHAT and CDR2 is FQNNGV. The CDR3 reads CASSLPSAGGVETQYF. The CDR3 coding sequence is TGTGCCAGCAGCTTACCGTCGGCAGGGGGCGTGGAGACCCAGTACTTC.

Only a few counts were recorded for this clone. The chain recombines TRBV4-1 with TRBJ1-5; no clear D gene. This CDR3 has 13 amino acids. The V gene lost 4 bases and the J gene lost 6 bases, with 10 bases spanning the gap. Germline CDR1 is MGHRA and CDR2 is YSYEKL. The chain's CDR3 is CASSPTLGQPQHF. In nucleotides, the CDR3 is TGCGCCAGCAGCCCGACACTCGGTCAGCCCCAGCATTTT.

The genes are TRBV6-6 and TRBJ2-5; D is possibly TRBD1 (6 bases). This CDR3 is built from 16 residues. CDR1 MNHNY and CDR2 SVGAGI come from the germline V gene (reference sequence). V lost 2 bases and J 5 bases, leaving 18 bases between the germline ends. CDR3 DNA sequence: TGTGCCAGCAGTTACGCGGCAGGGGCGCGGTCGGAGACCCAGTACTTC. Protein sequence: CASSYAAGARSETQYF.

This chain uses TRBV27 with TRBJ2-5; possible D gene TRBD2, 5 bases. V was cut by 2 bases and J by 4 bases, with 5 bases left in between. Germline lookup yields CDR1 MNHEY and CDR2 SMNVEV (reference sequence). This CDR3 has 12 residues. The CDR3 DNA reads TGTGCCAGCAGTTTAGCGGGAGAGACCCAGTACTTC. Translated: CASSLAGETQYF.

This chain connects TRBV7-9 to TRBJ1-2; D is unclear. Deletions cut 3 bases from V and 4 bases from J, with 12 bases between. Germline lookup yields CDR1 SEHNR and CDR2 FQNEAQ (reference sequence). The CDR3 is 14 amino acids. This chain's CDR3 is CASSLDRRSYGYTF. The CDR3, as DNA: TGTGCCAGCAGCTTGGACCGAAGATCCTATGGCTACACCTTC.

The J gene is TRBJ2-3, the V gene TRBV5-6, with 11 bases aligning to TRBD1. V lost 4 bases, J lost 5 bases, and 6 bases stayed unmatched. The CDR3 has 15 residues. CDR1 SGHDT and CDR2 YYEEEE come from the germline V gene. CDR3 nucleotide sequence: TGTGCCAGCAGCAGTCCGGGACAGGGGGGAGATACGCAGTATTTT. It specifies CASSSPGQGGDTQYF.

Regarding this clone: At one boundary the junction diverges from the germline segment, which might be a read error. This rearrangement joins TRBV25-1 to TRBJ1-4; 9 bases line up with TRBD1. In germline, CDR1 is MGHDK, CDR2 SYGVNS. The CDR3 has 15 residues. This CDR3 reads CAGRTKTGGNEKLFF. As DNA, the CDR3 is TGTGCCGGCAGGACAAAGACAGGGGGTAATGAAAAACTGTTTTTT.

The J gene is TRBJ2-7, the V gene TRBV2; 10 nucleotides match TRBD1. J lost 6 bases, V lost 7 bases, and 6 bases had no gene match. Germline V gene lookup returns CDR1 SNHLY and CDR2 FYNNEI. This CDR3 is built from 13 residues. CDR3 sequence reads: CASMGQGPPEQYF. CDR3 in DNA: TGTGCCAGCATGGGACAGGGGCCACCCGAGCAGTACTTC.

This clone came up once. The V and J genes are TRBV6-1 and TRBJ2-7, with 7 nucleotides matching TRBD1. In germline, CDR1 is MNHNS, CDR2 SASEGT. J gave up 0 bases and V 2 bases, and 7 bases lay outside the gene matches. The CDR3 length is 16 residues. The CDR3 spells CASSERMRQGSYEQYF. CDR3 DNA: TGTGCCAGCAGTGAAAGAATGAGACAGGGCTCCTACGAGCAGTACTTC.

The chain carries TRBV11-1 and TRBJ1-2, with D tentatively TRBD1 (6 bases). Trimming cost V 1 base and J 6 bases, with 15 bases left between them. CDR3 length equals 15 residues. Per germline, CDR1 SGHAT and CDR2 FQDESV (reference sequence). CDR3 amino acids: CASSLEAGAKDGYTF. CDR3 DNA: TGTGCCAGCAGCTTAGAGGCAGGGGCGAAAGATGGCTACACCTTC.

This clone occurred a few times. The chain couples TRBV11-2 to TRBJ2-7; D remains ambiguous. Germline CDR1 and CDR2: SGHAT and FQNNGV. CDR3 length equals 16 residues. With 5 bases removed from V and 0 bases from J, the gap between germline ends came to 17 bases. This chain's CDR3 is CASSEEESVYSYEQYF. For the CDR3, the DNA is TGTGCCAGCAGCGAAGAGGAATCCGTTTACTCCTACGAGCAGTACTTC.

This chain joins TRBV9 and TRBJ2-2; no clear D. This CDR3 spans 13 amino acids. Trimming pared 3 bases from V and 6 bases from J, leaving 9 bases between. Germline lookup yields CDR1 SGDLS and CDR2 YYNGEE. This CDR3 is CASSALRAGELFF. CDR3 bases: TGTGCCAGCAGCGCTCTTAGGGCCGGGGAGCTGTTTTTT. Looking up the rest from reference TRBV9 and TRBJ2-2 gives the full variable domain: DSGVTQTPKHLITATGQRVTLRCSPRSGDLSVYWYQQSLDQGLQFLIQYYNGEERAKGNILERFSAQQFPDLHSELNLSSLELGDSALYFCASSALRAGELFFGEGSRLTVL.

This clone was seen repeatedly, ten times or more. The chain employs TRBV4-1 and TRBJ1-2; 9 nucleotides line up with TRBD1. The CDR3 has 16 residues. Germline V gene sequence: CDR1 MGHRA, CDR2 YSYEKL. V shed 0 bases, J shed 2 bases, and the junction held 4 bases outside the gene matches. The CDR3 bases are TGCGCCAGCAGCCAAGATAGGGGACAGGGCAACTATGGCTACACCTTC. This sequence encodes CASSQDRGQGNYGYTF.